What follows describes a single T cell receptor beta chain. These data originate in a study of radiotherapy plus CTLA-4 blockade in lung cancer. Repertoires were generated with immunoSEQ multiplex PCR, while TCRdb's copy carries only in-frame clones and drops some. The data hold about 120,000 clones, with 70% to 90% observed a single time. The source is a human donor with non-small cell lung cancer that progressed on radiotherapy plus ipilimumab. Sequencing used peripheral blood, obtained from a patient treated with radiotherapy plus ipilimumab.

Here the CDR3 reads CASSQGNSPTFPDEQFF. The DNA for the CDR3 is TGCGCCAGCAGCCAAGGGAATAGTCCGACTTTCCCAGATGAGCAGTTCTTC. The chain is built from TRBV4-1 and TRBJ2-1; D gene ambiguous. Germline V gene sequence: CDR1 MGHRA, CDR2 YSYEKL. V lost 1 base and J lost 8, with 21 bases in between. The CDR3 runs 17 residues.